A selection of T cell receptor beta chains follows, all from one sample in a study of vaccination and CD4 T cells after COVID-19. TCRdb processed the PCR reads anew with MiXCR; each CDR3 protein has one entry. Seen here are some 14,000 distinct CDR3 sequences, about 48% observed once, and the top ten hold around 4.6%. For these receptors, no antigen is known. The specimen was CD4+ T cells from blood, cultured in vitro, collected before SARS-CoV-2 vaccination. These receptors all come from a human donor who had recovered from COVID-19. Each CDR3 is given with its conserved first and last residue. A D gene is named only where the DNA matches it firmly. Expanded clones get a size class; other rows say once, few or many, or leave the size out.

j_gene	d_gene	abundance	len	v_gene	CDR3nt	CDR3aa
TRBJ2-2	TRBD2	-	21	TRBV27	TGTGCCAGCACCTTCTTTCCAAGTGGACTAGCGGGAGGAGTGAACACCGGGGAGCTGTTTTTT	CASTFFPSGLAGGVNTGELFF
TRBJ1-2	TRBD1	-	16	TRBV2	TGTGCCAGCAGTGAACTGGACAGGGGTCGGTTGAGGGGCTACACCTTC	CASSELDRGRLRGYTF
TRBJ1-5	TRBD1	-	17	TRBV20-1	TGCAGTGCTAGTGGAACCGGGACAGGGGGTGACAATCAGCCCCAGCATTTT	CSASGTGTGGDNQPQHF
TRBJ1-2	-	few	15	TRBV27	TGTGCCAGCAGTTTAAAGAAGGGCAGCTCGTATGGCTACACCTTC	CASSLKKGSSYGYTF
TRBJ2-3	-	-	13	TRBV5-4	TGTGCCAGTAGGGATCTTCCGGGAGATACGCAGTATTTT	CASRDLPGDTQYF
TRBJ2-5	-	-	12	TRBV20-1	TGCGGCTTATGGGGCGGGAAAGAGACCCAGTACTTC	CGLWGGKETQYF
TRBJ1-1	-	-	15	TRBV11-3	TGTGCCAGCAGCTTGGGACTGAGCGAGAACACTGAAGCTTTCTTT	CASSLGLSENTEAFF
TRBJ1-1	-	few	12	TRBV14	TGTGCCAGCAGCCGGGGTTTTACTGAAGCTTTCTTT	CASSRGFTEAFF
TRBJ2-7	TRBD1	-	13	TRBV7-9	TGTGCCAGCAGCCAACAGGGGTGGTACGAGCAGTACTTC	CASSQQGWYEQYF
TRBJ1-2	-	-	15	TRBV30	TGTGCCTGGAGTGTACGGGCCTCGATTACGTATGGCTACACCTTC	CAWSVRASITYGYTF
TRBJ1-5	-	few	13	TRBV27	TGTGCCAGCAAATCCGTGGATTCCCAGCCCCAGCATTTT	CASKSVDSQPQHF
TRBJ1-1	-	few	13	TRBV7-9	TGTGCCAGCAGCCGCGGGTTGTCCACTGAAGCTTTCTTT	CASSRGLSTEAFF
TRBJ1-1	-	-	13	TRBV7-3	TGTGCCAGCAGCTTGACGCCTAACACTGAAGCTTTCTTT	CASSLTPNTEAFF
TRBJ1-5	-	-	13	TRBV11-3	TGTGCCAGCAGCTTTGACAGCAATCAGCCCCAGCATTTT	CASSFDSNQPQHF
TRBJ1-2	-	once	14	TRBV11-2	TGTGCCAGCAGCCTGAACCCGGGGGGCGGCGGCTACACCTTC	CASSLNPGGGGYTF
TRBJ1-2	TRBD1	-	13	TRBV10-1	TGCGCCAGCAGTAAAACAGGGGACTATGGCTACACCTTC	CASSKTGDYGYTF
TRBJ1-2	-	-	11	TRBV20-1	TGCAGTGCTAAGGAGGGTAGGGGCTACACCTTC	CSAKEGRGYTF
TRBJ1-1	-	-	11	TRBV7-9	TGTGCCAGCAGCTTTTCCACTGAAGCTTTCTTT	CASSFSTEAFF
TRBJ1-4	-	few	14	TRBV20-1	TGCAGTGCTAGAGAAATGATCGGTAATGAAAAACTGTTTTTT	CSAREMIGNEKLFF
TRBJ2-7	TRBD1	few	15	TRBV27	TGTGCCAGCAGTTTAGTAGGGGGCTTCTCCTACGAGCAGTACTTC	CASSLVGGFSYEQYF
TRBJ1-6	-	few	13	TRBV25-1	TGTGCCAGCAGTGGACCGGGGAATTCACCCCTCCACTTT	CASSGPGNSPLHF
TRBJ2-5	TRBD2	-	16	TRBV7-2	TGTGCCAGCAGCCGGAACCCCGGGGGGGCTCAAGAGACCCAGTACTTC	CASSRNPGGAQETQYF
TRBJ1-1	-	-	15	TRBV27	TGTGCCAGCAGTTTAACTCACAGGGTGAACACTGAAGCTTTCTTT	CASSLTHRVNTEAFF
TRBJ1-2	-	once	15	TRBV5-1	TGCGCCAGCAGCTTGGAGGGAGGCCCAAACTATGGCTACACCTTC	CASSLEGGPNYGYTF
TRBJ2-3	-	-	12	TRBV20-1	TGCAGTGCTACCGGAGGGGCAGATACGCAGTATTTT	CSATGGADTQYF
TRBJ2-3	-	-	15	TRBV7-3	TGTGCCAGCAGCTTAACGGGAAGAGGGACAGATACGCAGTATTTT	CASSLTGRGTDTQYF
TRBJ1-3	TRBD1	-	16	TRBV12-3/TRBV12-4	TGTGCCAGCAGTCCCGACAGGGGGCGAAGAGGAAACACCATATATTTT	CASSPDRGRRGNTIYF
TRBJ1-1	-	-	13	TRBV2	TGTGCCAGCAGTGCGGATCCTAACACTGAAGCTTTCTTT	CASSADPNTEAFF
TRBJ1-2	-	-	15	TRBV15	TGTGCCACCAGCAGAGAATTTGAGGCTAACTATGGCTACACCTTC	CATSREFEANYGYTF
TRBJ1-1	TRBD1	-	15	TRBV7-9	TGTGCCAGCAGCCTACCGACAGGGTGGATAACTGAAGCTTTCTTT	CASSLPTGWITEAFF
TRBJ2-5	TRBD2	-	15	TRBV7-2	TGTGCCAGCAGCGGAGCGGGGGGGATCCAAGAGACCCAGTACTTC	CASSGAGGIQETQYF
TRBJ1-2	-	few	12	TRBV20-1	TGCAGTGCTAGATCGCCTAACTATGGCTACACCTTC	CSARSPNYGYTF
TRBJ1-1	-	few	11	TRBV29-1	TGCAGCGTTGTTAGGAACACTGAAGCTTTCTTT	CSVVRNTEAFF
TRBJ1-1	-	-	14	TRBV20-1	TGCAGTGCAATTCCCCCCGGATCGCACACTGAAGCTTTCTTT	CSAIPPGSHTEAFF
TRBJ1-5	TRBD1	few	16	TRBV2	TGTGCCAGCAGTGAACAGGGGGCGAGAAGTAATCAGCCCCAGCATTTT	CASSEQGARSNQPQHF